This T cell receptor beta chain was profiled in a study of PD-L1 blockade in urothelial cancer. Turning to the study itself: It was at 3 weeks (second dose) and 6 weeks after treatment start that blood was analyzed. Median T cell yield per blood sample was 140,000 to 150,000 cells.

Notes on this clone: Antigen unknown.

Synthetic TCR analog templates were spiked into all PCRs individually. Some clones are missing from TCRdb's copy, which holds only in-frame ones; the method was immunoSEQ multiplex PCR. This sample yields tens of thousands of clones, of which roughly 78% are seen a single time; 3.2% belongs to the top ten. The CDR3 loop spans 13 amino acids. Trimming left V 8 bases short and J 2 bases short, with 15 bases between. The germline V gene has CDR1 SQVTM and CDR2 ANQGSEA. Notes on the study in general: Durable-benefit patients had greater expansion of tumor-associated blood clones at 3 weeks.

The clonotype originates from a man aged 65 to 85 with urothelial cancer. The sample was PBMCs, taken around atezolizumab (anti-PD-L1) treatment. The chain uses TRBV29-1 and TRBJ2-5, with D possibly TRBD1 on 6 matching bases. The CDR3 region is CSSESDRQETQYF. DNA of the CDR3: TGCAGCTCCGAATCGGACAGACAAGAGACCCAGTACTTC.